This TCR beta chain came from a study of beta chain features in type 1 diabetes. cDNA synthesis used the whole RNA isolate, giving expressed TCRB sequences. Clones were read by immunoSEQ multiplex PCR, and TCRdb kept only the in-frame ones, dropping some. The sample yields roughly 500,000 clones, 30% seen once. Germline-derived CDR1 and CDR2 are SQVTM and ANQGSEA. CDR3 length equals 17 residues. V was clipped by 4 bases and J by 0 bases, with 20 bases between them. Study results and limitations: More deletions and fewer insertions at VDJ junctions were seen in type 1 diabetes patients.

This clone came up a few times. Its cognate antigen is unknown. Sequencing was carried out using naive CD4+ T cells from blood. This sequence joins TRBV29-1 and TRBJ2-3, with D possibly TRBD2 on 5 matching bases. This sequence originates from a man between 18 and 35 years old in good health. The CDR3 sequence is CSVVSRESEFSTDTQYF. As DNA, the CDR3 is TGCAGCGTTGTATCTCGGGAATCTGAGTTTAGCACAGATACGCAGTATTTT.